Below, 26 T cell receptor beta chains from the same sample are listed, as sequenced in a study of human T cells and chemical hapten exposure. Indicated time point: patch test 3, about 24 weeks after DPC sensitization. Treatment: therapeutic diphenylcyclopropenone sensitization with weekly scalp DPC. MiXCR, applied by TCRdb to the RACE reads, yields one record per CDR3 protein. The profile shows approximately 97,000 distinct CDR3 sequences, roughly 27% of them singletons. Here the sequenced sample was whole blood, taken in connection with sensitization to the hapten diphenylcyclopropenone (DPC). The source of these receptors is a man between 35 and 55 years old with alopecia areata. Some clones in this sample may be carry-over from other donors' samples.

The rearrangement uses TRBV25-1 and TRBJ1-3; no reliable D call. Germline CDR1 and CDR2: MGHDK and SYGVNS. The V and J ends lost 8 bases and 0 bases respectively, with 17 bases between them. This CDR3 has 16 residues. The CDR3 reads CASSKVEGISGNTIYF. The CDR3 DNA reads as TGTGCCAGCTCGAAGGTGGAGGGAATCTCTGGAAACACCATATATTTT.

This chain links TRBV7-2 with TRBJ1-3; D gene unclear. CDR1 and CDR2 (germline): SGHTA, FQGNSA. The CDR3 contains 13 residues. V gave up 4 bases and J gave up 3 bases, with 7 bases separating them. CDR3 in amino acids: CASSSGLGNTIYF. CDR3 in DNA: TGTGCCAGCAGCTCCGGACTTGGAAACACCATATATTTT.

CDR3 in amino acids: CASSLELHTGELFF. CDR3 coding DNA: TGTGCCAGCAGCTTAGAACTCCACACCGGGGAGCTGTTTTTT. V gene TRBV5-4 combines with J gene TRBJ2-2, with D unclear. The CDR3 length is 14 residues. The germline CDR1 and CDR2 sequences are SGHNT and YYREEE (reference sequence). Trimming pared 2 bases from V and 3 bases from J, leaving 8 bases between.

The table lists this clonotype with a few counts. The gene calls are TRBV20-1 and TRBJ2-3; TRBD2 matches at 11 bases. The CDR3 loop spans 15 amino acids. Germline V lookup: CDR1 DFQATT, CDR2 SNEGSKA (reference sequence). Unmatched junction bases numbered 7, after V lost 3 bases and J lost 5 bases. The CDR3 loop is CSASILAGVGDTQYF. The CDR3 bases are TGCAGTGCTAGTATACTAGCGGGGGTCGGAGATACGCAGTATTTT.

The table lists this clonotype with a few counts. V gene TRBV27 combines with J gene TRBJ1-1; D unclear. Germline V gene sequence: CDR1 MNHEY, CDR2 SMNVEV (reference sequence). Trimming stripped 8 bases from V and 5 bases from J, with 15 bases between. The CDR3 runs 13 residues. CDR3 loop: CASSWSAVTEAFF. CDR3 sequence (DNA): TGTGCCAGCTCCTGGAGCGCCGTAACTGAAGCTTTCTTT.

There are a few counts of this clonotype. The CDR3, as DNA: TGTGCCAGCAGAAGACAGGGGATAGGTGAAAAACTGTTTTTT. Protein sequence: CASRRQGIGEKLFF. The chain employs TRBV27 and TRBJ1-4; 8 nucleotides line up with TRBD1. Germline CDR1 is MNHEY and CDR2 is SMNVEV (reference sequence). This CDR3 is 14 amino acids long. J was trimmed by 7 bases and V by 6 bases; bases with no gene match: 7.

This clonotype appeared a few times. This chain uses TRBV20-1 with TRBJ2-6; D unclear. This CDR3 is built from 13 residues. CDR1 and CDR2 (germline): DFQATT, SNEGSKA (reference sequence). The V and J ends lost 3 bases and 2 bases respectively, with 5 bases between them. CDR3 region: CSASPAGANVLTF. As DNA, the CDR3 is TGCAGTGCTAGTCCGGCTGGGGCCAACGTCCTGACTTTC.

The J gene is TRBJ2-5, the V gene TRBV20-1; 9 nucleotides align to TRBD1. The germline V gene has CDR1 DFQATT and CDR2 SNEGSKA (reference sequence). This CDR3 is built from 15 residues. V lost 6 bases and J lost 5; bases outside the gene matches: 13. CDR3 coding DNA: TGCAGTGCCTCCTCGACAGGGGGTTTCGGGGAGACCCAGTACTTC. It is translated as CSASSTGGFGETQYF.

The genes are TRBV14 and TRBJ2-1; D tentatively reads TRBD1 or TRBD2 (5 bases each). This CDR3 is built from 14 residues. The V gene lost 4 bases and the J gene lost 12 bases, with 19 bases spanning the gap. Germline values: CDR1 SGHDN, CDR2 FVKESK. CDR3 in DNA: TGTGCCAGCAGCCCCTGGGACCGCCCGTCAGTGCAGTTCTTC. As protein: CASSPWDRPSVQFF. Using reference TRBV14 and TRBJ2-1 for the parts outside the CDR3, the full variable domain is EAGVTQFPSHSVIEKGQTVTLRCDPISGHDNLYWYRRVMGKEIKFLLHFVKESKQDESGMPNNRFLAERTGGTYSTLKVQPAELEDSGVYFCASSPWDRPSVQFFGPGTRLTVL.

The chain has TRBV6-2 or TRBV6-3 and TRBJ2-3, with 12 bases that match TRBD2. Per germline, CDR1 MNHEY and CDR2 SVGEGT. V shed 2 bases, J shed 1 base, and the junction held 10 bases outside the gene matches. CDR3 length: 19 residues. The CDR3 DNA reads TGTGCCAGCAGTTACGCGACTAGCGGGAGAAAACTCGGCACAGATACGCAGTATTTT. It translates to CASSYATSGRKLGTDTQYF.

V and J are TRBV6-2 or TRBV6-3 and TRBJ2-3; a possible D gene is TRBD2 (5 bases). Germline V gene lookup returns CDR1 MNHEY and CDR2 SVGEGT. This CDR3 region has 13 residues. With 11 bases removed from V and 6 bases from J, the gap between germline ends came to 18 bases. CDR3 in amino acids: CAGSSFRRDTQYF. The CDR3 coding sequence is TGTGCCGGGTCGTCCTTCAGGAGGGATACGCAGTATTTT.

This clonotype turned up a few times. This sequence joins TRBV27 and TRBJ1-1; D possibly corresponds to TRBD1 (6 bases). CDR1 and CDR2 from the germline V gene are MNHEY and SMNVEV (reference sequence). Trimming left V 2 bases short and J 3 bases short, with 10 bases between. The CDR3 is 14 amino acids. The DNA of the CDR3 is TGTGCCAGCAGTTTACAGGGGTCCTACACTGAAGCTTTCTTT. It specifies CASSLQGSYTEAFF.

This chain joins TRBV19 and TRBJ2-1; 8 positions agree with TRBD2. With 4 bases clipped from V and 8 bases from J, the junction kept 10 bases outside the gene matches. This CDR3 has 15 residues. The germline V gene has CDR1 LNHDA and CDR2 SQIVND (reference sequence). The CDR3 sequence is CASSRGAGGADEQFF. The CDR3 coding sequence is TGTGCCAGTAGTAGAGGGGCGGGAGGTGCAGATGAGCAGTTCTTC.

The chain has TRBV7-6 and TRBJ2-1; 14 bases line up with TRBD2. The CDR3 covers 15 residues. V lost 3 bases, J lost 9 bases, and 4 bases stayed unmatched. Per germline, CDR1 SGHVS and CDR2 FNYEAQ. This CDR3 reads CASSFPGLAGAEQFF. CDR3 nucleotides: TGTGCCAGCAGCTTCCCGGGACTAGCGGGAGCTGAGCAGTTCTTC.

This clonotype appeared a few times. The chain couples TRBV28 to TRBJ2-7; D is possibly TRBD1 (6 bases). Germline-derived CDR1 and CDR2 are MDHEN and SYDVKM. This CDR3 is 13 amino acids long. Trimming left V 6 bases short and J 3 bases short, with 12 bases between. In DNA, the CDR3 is TGTGCCAGCAGGAAGACAGGTCTCTACGAGCAGTACTTC. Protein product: CASRKTGLYEQYF.

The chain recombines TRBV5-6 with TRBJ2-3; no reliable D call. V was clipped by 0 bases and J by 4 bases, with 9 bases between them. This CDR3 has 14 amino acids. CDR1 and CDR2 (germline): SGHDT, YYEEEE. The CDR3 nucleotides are TGTGCCAGCAGCTTGGTGGCTACTCCAGATACGCAGTATTTT. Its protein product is CASSLVATPDTQYF.

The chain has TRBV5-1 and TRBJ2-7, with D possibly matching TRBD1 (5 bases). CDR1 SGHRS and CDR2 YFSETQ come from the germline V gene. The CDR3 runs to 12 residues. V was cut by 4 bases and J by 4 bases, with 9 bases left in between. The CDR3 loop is CASSLDIYEQYF. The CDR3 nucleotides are TGCGCCAGCAGCCTGGACATTTACGAGCAGTACTTC.

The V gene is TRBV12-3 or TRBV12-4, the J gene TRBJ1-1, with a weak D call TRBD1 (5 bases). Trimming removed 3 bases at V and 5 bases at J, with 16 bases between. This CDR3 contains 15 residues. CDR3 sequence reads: CASSLGVTAGTEAFF. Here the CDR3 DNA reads TGTGCCAGCAGTTTGGGGGTCACCGCGGGGACTGAAGCTTTCTTT.

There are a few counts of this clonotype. CDR3 sequence reads: CASSPRPLEGAKNIQYF. Here the CDR3 DNA reads TGTGCCAGCAGTCCCCGGCCCCTGGAGGGTGCGAAAAACATTCAGTACTTC. The V and J genes are TRBV6-5 and TRBJ2-4; possible D gene TRBD2, 6 bases. Germline loops: CDR1 MNHEY, CDR2 SVGAGI. The CDR3 has 17 amino acids. Trimming shortened V by 5 bases and J by 4 bases, and 21 bases separated the two germline ends.

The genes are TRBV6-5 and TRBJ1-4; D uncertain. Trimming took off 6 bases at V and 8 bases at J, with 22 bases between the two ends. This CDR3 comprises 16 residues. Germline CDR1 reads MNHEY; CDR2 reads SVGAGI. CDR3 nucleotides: TGTGCCAGCAGACGCGGGCGCCAGGCGCGAGGGGAAAAACTGTTTTTT. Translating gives CASRRGRQARGEKLFF.

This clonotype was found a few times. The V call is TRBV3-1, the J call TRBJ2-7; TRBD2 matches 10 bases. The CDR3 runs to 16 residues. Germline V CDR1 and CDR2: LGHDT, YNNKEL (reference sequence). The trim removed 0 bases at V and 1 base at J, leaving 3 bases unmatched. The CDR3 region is CASSQEGAGGSYEQYF. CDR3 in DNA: TGTGCCAGCAGCCAAGAAGGAGCGGGAGGGTCCTACGAGCAGTACTTC.

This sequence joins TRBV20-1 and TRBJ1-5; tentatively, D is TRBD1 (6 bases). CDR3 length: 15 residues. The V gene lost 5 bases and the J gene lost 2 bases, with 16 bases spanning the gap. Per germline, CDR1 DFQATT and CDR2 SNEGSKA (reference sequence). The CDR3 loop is CSAAQGTGGNQPQHF. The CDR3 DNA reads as TGCAGTGCTGCACAGGGAACGGGCGGCAATCAGCCCCAGCATTTT.

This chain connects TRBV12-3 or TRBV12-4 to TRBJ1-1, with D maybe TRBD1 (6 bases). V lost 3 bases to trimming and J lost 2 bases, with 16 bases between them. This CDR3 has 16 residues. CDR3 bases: TGTGCCAGCAGTTTCGGGCCCCGGGGGCGAAACACTGAAGCTTTCTTT. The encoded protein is CASSFGPRGRNTEAFF.

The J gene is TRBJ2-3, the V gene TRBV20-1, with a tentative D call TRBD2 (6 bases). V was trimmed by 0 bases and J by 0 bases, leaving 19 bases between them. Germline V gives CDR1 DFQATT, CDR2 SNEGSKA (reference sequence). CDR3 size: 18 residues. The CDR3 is CSARDEEGGPGSTDTQYF. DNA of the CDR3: TGCAGTGCTAGAGATGAGGAGGGAGGTCCGGGGAGCACAGATACGCAGTATTTT.

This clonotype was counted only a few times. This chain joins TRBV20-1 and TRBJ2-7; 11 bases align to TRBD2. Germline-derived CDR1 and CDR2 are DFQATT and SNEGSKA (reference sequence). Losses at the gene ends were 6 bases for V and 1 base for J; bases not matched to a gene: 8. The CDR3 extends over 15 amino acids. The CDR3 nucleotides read TGCAGTGCAGCCGGGACTAGCGGCCTATCCTACGAGCAGTACTTC. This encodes CSAAGTSGLSYEQYF.

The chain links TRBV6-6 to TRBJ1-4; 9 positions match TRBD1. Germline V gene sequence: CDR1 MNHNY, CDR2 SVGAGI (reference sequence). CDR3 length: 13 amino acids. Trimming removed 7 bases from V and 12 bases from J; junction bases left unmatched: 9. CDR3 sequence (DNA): TGTGCCAGCAAGGACAGGGGTGATGTGGAACTGTTTTTT. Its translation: CASKDRGDVELFF.